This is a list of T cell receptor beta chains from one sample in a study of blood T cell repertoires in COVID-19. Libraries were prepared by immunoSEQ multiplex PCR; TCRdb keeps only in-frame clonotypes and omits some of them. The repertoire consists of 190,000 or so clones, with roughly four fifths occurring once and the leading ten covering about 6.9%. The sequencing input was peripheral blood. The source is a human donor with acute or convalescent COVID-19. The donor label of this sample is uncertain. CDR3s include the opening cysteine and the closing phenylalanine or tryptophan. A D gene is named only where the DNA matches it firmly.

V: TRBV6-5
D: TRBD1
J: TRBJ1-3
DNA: TGTGCCAGCAGTTACTCCACAGGGGGTGGAAACACCATATATTTT
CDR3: CASSYSTGGGNTIYF

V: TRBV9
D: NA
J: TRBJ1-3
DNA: TGTGCCAGCAGCGCGTCTGGAAACACCATATATTTT
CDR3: CASSASGNTIYF

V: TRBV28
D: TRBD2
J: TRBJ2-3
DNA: TGTGCCAGCAGTTTTTCTAGCGGGAGGGGTGATACGCAGTATTTT
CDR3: CASSFSSGRGDTQYF

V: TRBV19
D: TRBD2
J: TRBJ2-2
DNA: TGTGCCAGTAGCCGAGTAGCGGGCGGAACCGGGGAGCTGTTTTTT
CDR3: CASSRVAGGTGELFF

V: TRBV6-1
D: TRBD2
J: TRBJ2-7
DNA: TGTGCCAGCAGTGAAGCGGTACTAGCGGGAGGGAAGTACTTC
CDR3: CASSEAVLAGGKYF

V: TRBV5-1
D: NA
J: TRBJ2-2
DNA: TGCGCCAGCAGCTTAGGGGCAGAACTCCCCGGGGAGCTGTTTTTT
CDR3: CASSLGAELPGELFF

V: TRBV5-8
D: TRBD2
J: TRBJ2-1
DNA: TGTGCCAGCAGCTCCCCTCCCCGGACTAGCGGGAGGAGTGGGAATGAGCAGTTCTTC
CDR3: CASSSPPRTSGRSGNEQFF

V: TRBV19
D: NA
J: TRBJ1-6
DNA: TGTGCCAGTAGTATAGCAAAGTCGGCGGTGTCACCCCTCCACTTT
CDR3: CASSIAKSAVSPLHF

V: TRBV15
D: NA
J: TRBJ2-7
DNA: TGTGCCACCAGCAGGGACACCCTCTACGAGCAGTACTTC
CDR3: CATSRDTLYEQYF

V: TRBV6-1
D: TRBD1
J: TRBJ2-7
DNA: TGTGTCAGCAGTGAATGGGGACAGGGGTACGAGCAGTACTTC
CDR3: CVSSEWGQGYEQYF